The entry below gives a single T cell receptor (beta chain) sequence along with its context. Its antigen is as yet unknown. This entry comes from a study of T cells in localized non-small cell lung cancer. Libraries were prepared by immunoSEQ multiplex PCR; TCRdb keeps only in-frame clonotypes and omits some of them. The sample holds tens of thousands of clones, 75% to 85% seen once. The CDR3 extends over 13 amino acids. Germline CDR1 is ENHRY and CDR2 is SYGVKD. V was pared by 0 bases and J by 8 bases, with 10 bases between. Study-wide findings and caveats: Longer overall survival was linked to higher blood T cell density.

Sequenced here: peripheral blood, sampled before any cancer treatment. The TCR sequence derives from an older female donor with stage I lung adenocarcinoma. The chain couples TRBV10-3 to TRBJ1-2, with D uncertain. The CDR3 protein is CAISESGLGGYTF. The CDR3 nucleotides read TGTGCCATCAGTGAGTCAGGGCTAGGCGGCTACACCTTC.